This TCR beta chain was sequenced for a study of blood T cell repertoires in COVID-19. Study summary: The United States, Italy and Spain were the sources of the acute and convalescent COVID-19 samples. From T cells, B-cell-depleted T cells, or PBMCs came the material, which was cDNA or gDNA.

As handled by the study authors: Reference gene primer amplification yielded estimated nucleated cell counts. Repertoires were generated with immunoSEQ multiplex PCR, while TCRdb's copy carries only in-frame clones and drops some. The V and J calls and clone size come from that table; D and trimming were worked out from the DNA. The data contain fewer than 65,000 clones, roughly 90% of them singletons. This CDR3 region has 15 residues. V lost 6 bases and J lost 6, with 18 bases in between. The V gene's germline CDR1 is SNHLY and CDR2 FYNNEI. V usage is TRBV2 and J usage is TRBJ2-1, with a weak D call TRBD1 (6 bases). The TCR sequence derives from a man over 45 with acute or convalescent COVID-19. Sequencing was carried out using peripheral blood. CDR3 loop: CASRGPNLGANEQFF. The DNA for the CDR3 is TGTGCCAGCAGGGGGCCCAACCTGGGGGCCAATGAGCAGTTCTTC.